This record concerns one T cell receptor (beta chain) sequence. The source of the sample is a study of CD8 T cells in Susac syndrome. Healthy donors formed controls matched for age and sex. Both CD4+ and CD8+ T cells were negatively isolated, and TEMRA cells underwent FACS enrichment. Random hexamers were used to reverse transcribe an amount of about 0.45 to 1 ug RNA. MiXCR, run by TCRdb on the immunoSEQ multiplex PCR reads, gives a single entry per CDR3 protein. The table includes about 60,000 distinct CDR3 sequences, around nine tenths detected once. The receptor's source is a human donor in good health. The sample comprised CD8+ T cells from PBMCs.

The CDR3 loop reads CASSFAGQGLDTQYF. CDR3 in DNA: TGTGCCAGCAGCTTTGCGGGACAGGGGTTGGATACGCAGTATTTT. V is TRBV7-9 and J is TRBJ2-3, with TRBD1 matching 10 bases. Looked up from germline, CDR1 is SEHNR and CDR2 is FQNEAQ (reference sequence). This CDR3 is built from 15 residues. V lost 3 bases to trimming and J lost 6 bases; unmatched junction nucleotides: 6.